The 7 T cell receptor beta chains reported below all come from one sample, sequenced in a study of shared clonotypes between healthy human individuals. It was CD45RO-negative cells, positively selected for CCR7, that made up naive CD8 cells, with terminally differentiated effector memory CD45RA+ cells excluded. Assay: immunoSEQ multiplex PCR; the TCRdb copy retains only in-frame clones and omits some. The repertoire holds about 2.1 million clones, with around 95% as singletons. The source material was naive CD8+ T cells from PBMCs. Receptor source: a man aged 18 to 30 in good health. Some clones in this sample may be carry-over from other donors' samples.

The chain is built from TRBV13 and TRBJ2-1; maybe TRBD2 (6 bases). V lost 2 bases and J 3 bases, leaving 11 bases between the germline ends. Per the germline V gene, CDR1 is PRHDT and CDR2 is FYEKMQ (reference sequence). The CDR3 is made up of 15 amino acids. The CDR3 sequence: CASSLLRGGYNEQFF. CDR3 in DNA: TGTGCCAGCAGCTTATTGAGGGGAGGCTACAATGAGCAGTTCTTC.

As concerns this clone: The sample holds other DNA sequences that translate to the same CDR3. This rearrangement joins TRBV29-1 to TRBJ2-7; possibly TRBD2 for D (5 bases). The CDR3 length is 11 residues. Germline CDR1 reads SQVTM; CDR2 reads ANQGSEA. V lost 3 bases and J lost 4, with 7 bases in between. The CDR3 loop reads CSVDRGYEQYF. CDR3 DNA: TGCAGCGTTGATCGGGGATACGAGCAGTACTTC.

This clone occurred once. The V call is TRBV4-1, the J call TRBJ2-4, with D uncertain. Germline CDR1 MGHRA, CDR2 YSYEKL. This CDR3 contains 15 residues. V lost 2 bases to trimming and J lost 0 bases, with 8 bases between them. CDR3 coding DNA: TGCGCCAGCAGCCAACCCACTTTAGCCAAAAACATTCAGTACTTC. Amino acids: CASSQPTLAKNIQYF.

This chain links TRBV7-6 with TRBJ2-2; TRBD2 agrees at 7 bases. Trimming cost V 2 bases and J 5 bases; bases outside gene matches: 8. The CDR3 contains 16 residues. Germline V gene sequence: CDR1 SGHVS, CDR2 FNYEAQ. CDR3 DNA sequence: TGTGCCAGCAGCTTACTTGAGTTCGGGAGGACCGGGGAGCTGTTTTTT. It translates to CASSLLEFGRTGELFF.

The rearrangement links TRBV5-4 to TRBJ2-6; D is tentatively TRBD1 or TRBD2 (5 bases each). The ends were cut back, 1 base at V and 0 bases at J, with 17 bases in the middle. Looked up from germline, CDR1 is SGHNT and CDR2 is YYREEE (reference sequence). The CDR3 extends over 19 amino acids. This chain's CDR3 is CASSLFGAYTTSGANVLTF. For the CDR3, the DNA is TGTGCCAGCAGCTTGTTCGGGGCCTATACCACCTCTGGGGCCAACGTCCTGACTTTC.

The V and J genes are TRBV7-9 and TRBJ2-5; no firm D call. The closer fit of TRBJ2-7 to the DNA end suggests the J call may be wrong. The CDR3 is 12 residues long. CDR1 and CDR2 from the germline V gene are SEHNR and FQNEAQ (reference sequence). CDR3 protein: CASSFSLGEQYF. The CDR3 nucleotides are TGTGCCAGCAGCTTTAGTTTGGGCGAGCAGTACTTC.

The rearrangement links TRBV30 to TRBJ2-3, with D unclear. The V gene's germline CDR1 is GTSNPN and CDR2 SVGIG (reference sequence). The CDR3 runs to 13 residues. Trimming took 7 bases from V and 2 from J, leaving 13 bases between them. In DNA form, the CDR3 reads TGTGCCTTAGAAGTCGGATACACAGATACGCAGTATTTT. Translating it yields CALEVGYTDTQYF.